This T cell receptor (beta chain) was found in a study of shared clonotypes between healthy human individuals. About the study: Three CD4 naive, three CD4 memory, two CD8 naive and one CD8 memory plate were used per donor.

The naive CD8 subset, CD45RO-negative cells positively selected for CCR7, excluded terminally differentiated effector memory CD45RA+ cells. The CDR3 runs 15 residues. Germline V gene data show CDR1 as SEHNR and CDR2 as FQNEAQ (reference sequence). Trimming removed 3 bases from V and 2 bases from J; junction bases left unmatched: 6. Profiled with immunoSEQ multiplex PCR; TCRdb holds only in-frame clones, not every one. Among about 2.2 million clones listed, roughly 95% were seen once. The receptor's source is a man between 18 and 29 years old in good health. Some clones in this sample may be carry-over from other donors' samples. The chain has TRBV7-9 and TRBJ2-7; 8 nucleotides line up with TRBD1. The sample taken for sequencing was naive CD8+ T cells from PBMCs. As DNA, the CDR3 is TGTGCCAGCAGCTTGGAGGACAGGGACACCTACGAGCAGTACTTC. This gives the protein CASSLEDRDTYEQYF.